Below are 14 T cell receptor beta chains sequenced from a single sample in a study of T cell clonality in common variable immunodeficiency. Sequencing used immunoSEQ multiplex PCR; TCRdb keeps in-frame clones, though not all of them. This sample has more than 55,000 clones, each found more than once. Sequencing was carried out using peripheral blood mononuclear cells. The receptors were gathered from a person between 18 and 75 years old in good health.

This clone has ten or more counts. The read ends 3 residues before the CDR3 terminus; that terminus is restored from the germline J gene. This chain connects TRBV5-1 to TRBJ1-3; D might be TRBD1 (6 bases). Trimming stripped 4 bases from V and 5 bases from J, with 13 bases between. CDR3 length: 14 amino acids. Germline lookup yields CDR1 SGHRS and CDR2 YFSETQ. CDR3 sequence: CASSPGQLRNTIYF. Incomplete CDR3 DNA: TGCGCCAGCAGCCCAGGACAGCTGAGAAACACC.

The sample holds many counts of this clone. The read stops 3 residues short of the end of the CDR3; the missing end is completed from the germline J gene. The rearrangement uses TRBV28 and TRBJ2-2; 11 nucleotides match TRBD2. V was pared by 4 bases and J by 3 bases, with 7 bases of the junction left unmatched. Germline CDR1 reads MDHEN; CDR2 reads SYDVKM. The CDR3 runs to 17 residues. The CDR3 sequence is CASSSTGLAEDTGELFF. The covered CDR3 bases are TGTGCCAGCAGTTCGACGGGACTAGCGGAAGACACCGGGGAG.

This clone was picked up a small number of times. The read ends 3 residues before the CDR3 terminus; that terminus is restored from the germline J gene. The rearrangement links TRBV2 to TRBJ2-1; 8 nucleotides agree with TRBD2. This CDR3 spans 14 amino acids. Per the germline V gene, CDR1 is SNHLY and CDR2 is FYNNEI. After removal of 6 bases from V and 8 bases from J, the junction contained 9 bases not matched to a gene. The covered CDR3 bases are TGTGCCAGCAGCTCTAGCGGGCTCTCCTATGAG. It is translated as CASSSSGLSYE. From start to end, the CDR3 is CASSSSGLSYEQFF.

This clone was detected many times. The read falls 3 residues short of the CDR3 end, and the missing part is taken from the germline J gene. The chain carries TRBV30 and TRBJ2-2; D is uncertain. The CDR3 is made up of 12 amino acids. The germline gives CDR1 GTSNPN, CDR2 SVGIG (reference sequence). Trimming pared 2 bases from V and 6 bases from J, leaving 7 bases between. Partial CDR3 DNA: TGTGCCTGGAGTATCGGTCCCGGGGAG. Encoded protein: CAWSIGPGE. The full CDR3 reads CAWSIGPGELFF. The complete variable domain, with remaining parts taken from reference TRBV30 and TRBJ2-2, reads SQTIHQWPATLVQPVGSPLSLECTVEGTSNPNLYWYRQAAGRGLQLLFYSVGIGQISSEVPQNLSASRPQDRQFILSSKKLLLSDSGFYLCAWSIGPGELFFGEGSRLTVL.

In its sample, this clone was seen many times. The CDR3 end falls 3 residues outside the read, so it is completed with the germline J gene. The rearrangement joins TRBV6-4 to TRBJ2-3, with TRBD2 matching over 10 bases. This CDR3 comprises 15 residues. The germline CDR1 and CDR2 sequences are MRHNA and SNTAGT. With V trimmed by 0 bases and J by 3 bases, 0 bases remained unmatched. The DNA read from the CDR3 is TGTGCCAGCAGTGACTCGGGACTAGCGACAGATACG. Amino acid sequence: CASSDSGLATDT. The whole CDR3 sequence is CASSDSGLATDTQYF.

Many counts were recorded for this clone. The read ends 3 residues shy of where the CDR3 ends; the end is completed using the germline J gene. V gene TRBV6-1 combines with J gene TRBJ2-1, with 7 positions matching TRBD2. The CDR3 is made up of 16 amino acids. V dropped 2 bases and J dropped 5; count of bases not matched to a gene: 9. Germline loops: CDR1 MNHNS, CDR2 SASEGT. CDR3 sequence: CASSERGGSRNNEQFF. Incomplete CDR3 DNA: TGTGCCAGCAGTGAACGTGGCGGGAGCCGCAACAATGAG.

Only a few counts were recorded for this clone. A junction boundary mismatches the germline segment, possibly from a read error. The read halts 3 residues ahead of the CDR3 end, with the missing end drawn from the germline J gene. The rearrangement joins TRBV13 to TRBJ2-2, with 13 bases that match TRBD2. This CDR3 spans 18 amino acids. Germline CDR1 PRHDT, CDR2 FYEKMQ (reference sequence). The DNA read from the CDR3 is TGTGCCAGCAGCCCCAAGGGACTAGCGGGATGGTACACCGGGGGG. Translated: CASSPKGLAGWYTGG. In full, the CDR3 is CASSPKGLAGWYTGGLFF.

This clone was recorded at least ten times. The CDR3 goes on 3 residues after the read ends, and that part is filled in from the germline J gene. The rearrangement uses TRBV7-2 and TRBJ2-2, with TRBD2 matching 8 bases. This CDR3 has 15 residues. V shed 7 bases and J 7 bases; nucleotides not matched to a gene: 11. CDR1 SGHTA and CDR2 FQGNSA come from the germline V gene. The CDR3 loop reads CASNIGGLAGGELFF. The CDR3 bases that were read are TGTGCCAGCAATATAGGCGGACTAGCCGGCGGGGAG.

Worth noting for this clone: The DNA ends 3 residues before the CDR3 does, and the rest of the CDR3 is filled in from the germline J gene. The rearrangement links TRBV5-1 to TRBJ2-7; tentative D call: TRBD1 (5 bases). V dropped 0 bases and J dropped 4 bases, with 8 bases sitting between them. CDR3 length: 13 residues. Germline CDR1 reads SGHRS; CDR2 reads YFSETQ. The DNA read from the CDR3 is TGCGCCAGCAGCTTGGGGGGCGAATACGAG. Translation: CASSLGGEYE. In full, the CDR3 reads CASSLGGEYEQYF.

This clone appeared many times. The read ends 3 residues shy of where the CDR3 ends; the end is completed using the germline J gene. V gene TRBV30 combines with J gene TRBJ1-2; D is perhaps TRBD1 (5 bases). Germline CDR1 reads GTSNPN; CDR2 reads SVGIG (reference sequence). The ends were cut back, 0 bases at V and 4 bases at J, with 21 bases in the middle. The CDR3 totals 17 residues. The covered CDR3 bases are TGTGCCTGGAGTGTACGTGGGAGGGGCGTCCCAGGCTATGGC. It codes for CAWSVRGRGVPGYG. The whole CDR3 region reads CAWSVRGRGVPGYGYTF. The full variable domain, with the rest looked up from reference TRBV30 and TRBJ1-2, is SQTIHQWPATLVQPVGSPLSLECTVEGTSNPNLYWYRQAAGRGLQLLFYSVGIGQISSEVPQNLSASRPQDRQFILSSKKLLLSDSGFYLCAWSVRGRGVPGYGYTFGSGTRLTVV.

The CDR3 sequence is CASSSGEYNEQFF. CDR3 DNA, as far as it was read: TGCGCCAGCAGCAGCGGAGAATACAATGAG. This chain uses TRBV5-1 with TRBJ2-1, with D possibly being TRBD2 (5 bases). The read ends 3 residues early relative to the CDR3; the germline J gene fills the gap. CDR3 length: 13 amino acids. CDR1 and CDR2 from the germline V gene are SGHRS and YFSETQ. Between the trimmed V and J ends, which lost 4 bases and 4 bases, there was a span of 9 bases.

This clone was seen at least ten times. Incomplete CDR3 DNA: TGTGCCAGCAGTCCGGACTCGAACTCCTACGAG. It codes for CASSPDSNSYE. The whole CDR3 region reads CASSPDSNSYEQYF. The chain carries TRBV12-3 or TRBV12-4 and TRBJ2-7; D is perhaps TRBD2 (5 bases). The missing CDR3 end, 3 residues past where the read stops, is filled in from the germline J gene. The CDR3 is 14 residues long. V lost 5 bases and J 0 bases, leaving 11 bases between the germline ends.

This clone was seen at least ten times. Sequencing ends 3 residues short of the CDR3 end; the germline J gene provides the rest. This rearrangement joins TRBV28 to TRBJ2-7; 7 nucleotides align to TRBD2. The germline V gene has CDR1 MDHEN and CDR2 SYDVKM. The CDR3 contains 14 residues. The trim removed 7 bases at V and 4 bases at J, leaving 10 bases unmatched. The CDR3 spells CASNLPGLTYEQYF. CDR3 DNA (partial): TGTGCCAGCAACCTACCGGGACTAACTTACGAG. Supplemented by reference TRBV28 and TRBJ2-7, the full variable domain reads DVKVTQSSRYLVKRTGEKVFLECVQDMDHENMFWYRQDPGLGLRLIYFSYDVKMKEKGDIPEGYSVSREKKERFSLILESASTNQTSMYLCASNLPGLTYEQYFGPGTRLTVT.

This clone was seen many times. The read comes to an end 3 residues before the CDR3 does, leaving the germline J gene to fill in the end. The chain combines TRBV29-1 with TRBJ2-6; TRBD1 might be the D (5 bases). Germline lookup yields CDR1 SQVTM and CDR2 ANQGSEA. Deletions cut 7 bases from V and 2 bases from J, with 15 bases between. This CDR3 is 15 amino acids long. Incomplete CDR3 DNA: TGCAGCGCTCAGGGTTCTGGCGCTGGGGCCAACGTC. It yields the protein CSAQGSGAGANV. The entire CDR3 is CSAQGSGAGANVLTF.